This TCR beta chain came from a study of T cells in Graves' hyperthyroidism and ophthalmopathy. Whole-study context: Before treatment of any kind, peripheral blood was taken at initial diagnosis.

Study observations and caveats: Researchers report that a 13 V-J model separated ophthalmopathy from stable hyperthyroidism. Peripheral blood also featured most of the thyroid clonotypes expanded above 0.001.

Lactation, pregnancy, other autoimmune disease or uncontrolled infection excluded patients. V was cut by 1 base and J by 6 bases, with 7 bases left in between. CDR3 length equals 13 residues. The germline V gene has CDR1 SNHLY and CDR2 FYNNEI. Amplified TCR beta CDR3 regions came from RNA transcripts. TCR CDR3 regions were first amplified by RT-PCR with HTBI primers. TCRdb re-analysed the multiplex PCR reads in MiXCR, keeping a single row per CDR3 protein. This sample has about 840,000 distinct CDR3 sequences, with 35% to 40% found just once. To note about this clonotype: Its antigen is not identified.

The chain couples TRBV2 to TRBJ2-1, with D unresolved. This clonotype was obtained from a man between 18 and 35 years old with Graves' hyperthyroidism. The sample comprised blood. CDR3 nucleotide sequence: TGTGCCAGCAGTGAAGGGGGAAGCAATGAGCAGTTCTTC. This encodes CASSEGGSNEQFF.